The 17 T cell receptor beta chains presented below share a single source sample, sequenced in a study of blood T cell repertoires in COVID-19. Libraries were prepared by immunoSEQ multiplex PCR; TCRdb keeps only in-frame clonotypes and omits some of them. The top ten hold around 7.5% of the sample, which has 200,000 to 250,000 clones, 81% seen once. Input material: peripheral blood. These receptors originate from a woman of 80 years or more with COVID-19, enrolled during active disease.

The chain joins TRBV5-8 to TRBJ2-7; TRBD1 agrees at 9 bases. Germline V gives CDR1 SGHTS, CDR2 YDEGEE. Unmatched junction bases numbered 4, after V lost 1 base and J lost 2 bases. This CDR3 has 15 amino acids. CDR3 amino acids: CASSLQQGATYEQYF. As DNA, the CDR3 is TGTGCCAGCAGCTTGCAACAGGGGGCCACCTACGAGCAGTACTTC.

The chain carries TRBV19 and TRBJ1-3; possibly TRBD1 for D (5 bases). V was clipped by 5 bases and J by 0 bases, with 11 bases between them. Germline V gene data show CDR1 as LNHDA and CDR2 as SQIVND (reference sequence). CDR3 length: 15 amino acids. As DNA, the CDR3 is TGTGCCAGTAGTGCGCTCGACAGCTCTGGAAACACCATATATTTT. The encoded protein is CASSALDSSGNTIYF.

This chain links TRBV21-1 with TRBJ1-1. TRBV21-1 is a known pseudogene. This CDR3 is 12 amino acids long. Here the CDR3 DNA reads TGTGCCAGCAGCAAAGTAAGCGGTGAAGCTTTCTTT. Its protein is CASSKVSGEAFF.

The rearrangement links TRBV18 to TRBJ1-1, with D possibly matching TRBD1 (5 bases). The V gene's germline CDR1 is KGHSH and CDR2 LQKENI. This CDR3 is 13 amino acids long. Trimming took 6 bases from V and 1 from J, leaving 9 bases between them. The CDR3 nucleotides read TGTGCCAGCTCCCGAGGACAGAACACTGAAGCTTTCTTT. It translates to CASSRGQNTEAFF.

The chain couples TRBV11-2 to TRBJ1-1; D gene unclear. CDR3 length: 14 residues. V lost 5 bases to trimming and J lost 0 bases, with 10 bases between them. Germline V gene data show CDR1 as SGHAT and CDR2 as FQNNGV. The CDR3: CASSRETMNTEAFF. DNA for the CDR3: TGTGCCAGCAGCCGGGAGACCATGAACACTGAAGCTTTCTTT. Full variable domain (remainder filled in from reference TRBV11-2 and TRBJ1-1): EAGVAQSPRYKIIEKRQSVAFWCNPISGHATLYWYQQILGQGPKLLIQFQNNGVVDDSQLPKDRFSAERLKGVDSTLKIQPAKLEDSAVYLCASSRETMNTEAFFGQGTRLTVV.

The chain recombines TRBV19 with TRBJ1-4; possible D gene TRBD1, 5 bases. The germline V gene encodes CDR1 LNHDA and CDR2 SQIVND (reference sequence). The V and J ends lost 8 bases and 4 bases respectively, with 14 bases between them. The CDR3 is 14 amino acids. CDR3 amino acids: CASGGEALNEKLFF. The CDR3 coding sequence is TGTGCCAGTGGAGGGGAGGCCCTTAATGAAAAACTGTTTTTT.

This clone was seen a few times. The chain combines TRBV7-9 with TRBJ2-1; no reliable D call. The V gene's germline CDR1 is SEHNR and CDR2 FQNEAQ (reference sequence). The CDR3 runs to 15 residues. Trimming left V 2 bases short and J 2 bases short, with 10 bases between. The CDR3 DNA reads TGTGCCAGCAGCTTAAACCCCGGTGCCTACAATGAGCAGTTCTTC. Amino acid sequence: CASSLNPGAYNEQFF.

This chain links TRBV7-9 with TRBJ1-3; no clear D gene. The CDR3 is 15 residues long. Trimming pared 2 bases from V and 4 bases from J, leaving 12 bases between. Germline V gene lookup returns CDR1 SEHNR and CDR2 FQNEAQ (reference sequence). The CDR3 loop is CASSLTPESGNTIYF. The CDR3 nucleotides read TGTGCCAGCAGCTTAACCCCGGAGTCAGGAAACACCATATATTTT.

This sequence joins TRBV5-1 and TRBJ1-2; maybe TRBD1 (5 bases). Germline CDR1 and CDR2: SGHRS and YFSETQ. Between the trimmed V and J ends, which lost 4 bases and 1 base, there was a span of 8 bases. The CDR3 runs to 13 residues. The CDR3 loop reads CASSADNNYGYTF. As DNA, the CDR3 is TGCGCCAGCAGCGCGGACAATAACTATGGCTACACCTTC. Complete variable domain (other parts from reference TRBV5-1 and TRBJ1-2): KAGVTQTPRYLIKTRGQQVTLSCSPISGHRSVSWYQQTPGQGLQFLFEYFSETQRNKGNFPGRFSGRQFSNSRSEMNVSTLELGDSALYLCASSADNNYGYTFGSGTRLTVV.

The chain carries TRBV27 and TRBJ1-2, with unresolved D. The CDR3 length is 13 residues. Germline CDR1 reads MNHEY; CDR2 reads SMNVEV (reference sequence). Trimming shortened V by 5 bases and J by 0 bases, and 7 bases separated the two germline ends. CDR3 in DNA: TGTGCCAGCAGTCGGAGAGCTAACTATGGCTACACCTTC. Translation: CASSRRANYGYTF.

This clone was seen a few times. The CDR3 region is CASSLVRRGMNEQFF. The CDR3 DNA follows: TGTGCCAGCAGCTTAGTCAGACGGGGGATGAATGAGCAGTTCTTC. V and J are TRBV7-2 and TRBJ2-1; perhaps TRBD2 as D (6 bases). Germline values: CDR1 SGHTA, CDR2 FQGNSA. V lost 1 base, J lost 7 bases, and 14 bases lay in between. The CDR3 extends over 15 amino acids.

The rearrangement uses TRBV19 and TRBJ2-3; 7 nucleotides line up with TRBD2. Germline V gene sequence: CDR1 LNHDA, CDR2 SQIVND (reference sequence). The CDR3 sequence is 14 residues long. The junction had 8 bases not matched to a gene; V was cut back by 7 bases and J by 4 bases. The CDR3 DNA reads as TGTGCCAGTACCGAATGGGGGAGGGCAGATACGCAGTATTTT. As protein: CASTEWGRADTQYF.

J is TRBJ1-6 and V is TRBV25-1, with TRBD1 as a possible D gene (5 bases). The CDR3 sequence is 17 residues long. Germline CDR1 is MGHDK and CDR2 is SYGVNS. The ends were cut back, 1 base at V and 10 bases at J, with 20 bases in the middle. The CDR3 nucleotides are TGTGCCAGCAGTGAATCCGTTCGCCAGGGAGGAAGATCACCCCTCCACTTT. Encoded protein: CASSESVRQGGRSPLHF.

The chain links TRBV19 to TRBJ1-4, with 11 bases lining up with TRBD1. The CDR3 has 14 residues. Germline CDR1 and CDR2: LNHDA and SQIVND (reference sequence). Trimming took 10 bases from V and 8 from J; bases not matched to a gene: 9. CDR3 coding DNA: TGTGCCACCAAGGACAGGGGGCGTGGGGAAAAACTGTTTTTT. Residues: CATKDRGRGEKLFF.

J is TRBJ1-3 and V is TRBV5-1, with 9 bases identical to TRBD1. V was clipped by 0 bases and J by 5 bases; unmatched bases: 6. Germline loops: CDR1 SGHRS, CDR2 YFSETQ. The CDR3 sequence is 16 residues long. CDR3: CASSLGGQGQRNTIYF. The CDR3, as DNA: TGCGCCAGCAGCTTGGGCGGACAGGGGCAAAGAAACACCATATATTTT.

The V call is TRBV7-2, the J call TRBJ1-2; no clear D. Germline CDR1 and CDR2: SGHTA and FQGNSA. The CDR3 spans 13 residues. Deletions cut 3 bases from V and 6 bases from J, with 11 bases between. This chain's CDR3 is CASSFTLGNGYTF. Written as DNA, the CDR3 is TGTGCCAGCAGCTTTACCCTCGGGAATGGCTACACCTTC.

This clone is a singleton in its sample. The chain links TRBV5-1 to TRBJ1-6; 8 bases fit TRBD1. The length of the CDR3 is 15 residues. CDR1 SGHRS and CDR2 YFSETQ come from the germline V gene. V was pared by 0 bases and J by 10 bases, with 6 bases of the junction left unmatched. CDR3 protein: CASSLGTGSGSPLHF. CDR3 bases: TGCGCCAGCAGCTTGGGGACAGGGAGCGGATCACCCCTCCACTTT.